These T cell receptor beta chains were read from a single sample in a study of cytomegalovirus exposure and HLA in healthy donors. The repertoire was sequenced with immunoSEQ multiplex PCR; TCRdb's copy has only in-frame clones and lacks some. The sample holds approximately 120,000 clones, about nine tenths seen once. What was sequenced was PBMCs. The receptors were gathered from a woman aged 18-29 years in good health and CMV-seronegative. Each CDR3 is given with its conserved first and last residue. A D gene is named only where the DNA matches it firmly. The size field is filled for only some rows; it gives once, few, many or a size class.

16	.	TRBJ2-5	TRBV12-5	.	TGTGCTAGTGGTCAGGGGACGAGGAGCGCCAGAGAGACCCAGTACTTC	CASGQGTRSARETQYF
12	.	TRBJ2-1	TRBV7-2	.	TGTGCCAGCAGCTTTAACTCCAATGAGCAGTTCTTC	CASSFNSNEQFF
15	.	TRBJ1-5	TRBV6-5	.	TGTGCCAGCAGTTTAGACAGGAGTAGCAATCAGCCCCAGCATTTT	CASSLDRSSNQPQHF
15	.	TRBJ2-4	TRBV7-2	TRBD2	TGTGCCAGCAGCTCCTTAGCGGGAGTGGGAAACATTCAGTACTTC	CASSSLAGVGNIQYF
14	.	TRBJ2-3	TRBV19	TRBD2	TGTGCCACTCGACTAGCGGGGCCCACAGATACGCAGTATTTT	CATRLAGPTDTQYF
15	.	TRBJ2-1	TRBV14	.	TGTGCCAGCAGCCCGCAGGGCTACTCCGACAATGAGCAGTTCTTC	CASSPQGYSDNEQFF
13	.	TRBJ2-2	TRBV4-2	TRBD1	TGTGCCAGCAGCCCCAGGGGGACCGGGGAGCTGTTTTTT	CASSPRGTGELFF
17	.	TRBJ2-1	TRBV7-9	.	TGTGCCAGCAGCCCGCCCCCCGGGGGTCCTTCCTACAATGAGCAGTTCTTC	CASSPPPGGPSYNEQFF
15	.	TRBJ1-3	TRBV28	.	TGTGCCAGCAGTCGCGGGGGCCTTCGTGGAAACACCATATATTTT	CASSRGGLRGNTIYF
17	.	TRBJ1-2	TRBV4-1	TRBD1	TGCGCCAGCAGCCAACGGGTACACAGGGGGCTTGACTATGGCTACACCTTC	CASSQRVHRGLDYGYTF
12	once	TRBJ2-7	TRBV6-5	.	TGTGCCAGCAGGCGGGCCGCCTACGAGCAGTACTTC	CASRRAAYEQYF
13	.	TRBJ2-7	TRBV7-2	.	TGTGCCAGCAGCTTAAGCGAGGGATACGAGCAGTACTTC	CASSLSEGYEQYF
15	.	TRBJ2-1	TRBV5-1	TRBD1	TGCGCCAGCAGCTTAAGACAGGGCGCAGACAATGAGCAGTTCTTC	CASSLRQGADNEQFF
17	.	TRBJ1-3	TRBV7-9	.	TGTGCCAGCAGCTTAGGTGCACAGGGCAACTCTGGAAACACCATATATTTT	CASSLGAQGNSGNTIYF
16	.	TRBJ2-7	TRBV6-5	.	TGTGCCAGCAGTTACTCAGGCGGGATGGAATCCTACGAGCAGTACTTC	CASSYSGGMESYEQYF
16	.	TRBJ2-7	TRBV5-1	TRBD2	TGCGCCAGCAGCTTGATGGGGGGGGGTCCCCTGAACGAGCAGTACTTC	CASSLMGGGPLNEQYF
12	.	TRBJ2-1	TRBV11-3	.	TGTGCCAGCAGCTCTTTCCGGGACACCCTAGTCTTC	CASSSFRDTLVF
17	once	TRBJ2-6	TRBV7-9	TRBD1	TGTGCCAGCAGCCCGGGACAGGCAAACTCTGGGGCCAACGTCCTGACTTTC	CASSPGQANSGANVLTF
14	.	TRBJ2-7	TRBV30	TRBD2	TGTGCCTGGAGAAAAGCGGGAGCCCCCTACGAGCAGTACTTC	CAWRKAGAPYEQYF
13	.	TRBJ1-2	TRBV4-1	.	TGCGCCAGCAGCCAGACAGGCCCCTATGGCTACACCTTC	CASSQTGPYGYTF
14	.	TRBJ1-2	TRBV9	TRBD1	TGTGCCAGCAGACAGACAGGGTGGGACTATGGCTACACCTTC	CASRQTGWDYGYTF
16	.	TRBJ2-2	TRBV9	.	TGTGCCAGCAGCGTAGCTCGCGGCAGAAACACCGGGGAGCTGTTTTTT	CASSVARGRNTGELFF
13	.	TRBJ2-2	TRBV2	TRBD2	TGTGCCAGCCTCGGGACTAGTGCCGGGGAGCTGTTTTTT	CASLGTSAGELFF
13	.	TRBJ2-1	TRBV6-5	.	TGTGCCAGCAGTTCGACTCCCAGTGATGAGCAGTTCTTC	CASSSTPSDEQFF
15	.	TRBJ1-1	TRBV5-6	.	TGTGCCAGCAGCCAAACTAGGTCATGGAACACTGAAGCTTTCTTT	CASSQTRSWNTEAFF
16	.	TRBJ1-2	TRBV14	TRBD1	TGTGCCAGCAGCCAAGGAAGAAGGGGGCTTCACTATGGCTACACCTTC	CASSQGRRGLHYGYTF
14	.	TRBJ2-1	TRBV2	TRBD2	TGTGCCAGCAATTATAGCGGGAGGGGGTATGAGCAGTTCTTC	CASNYSGRGYEQFF
16	.	TRBJ2-2	TRBV12-5	TRBD1	TGTGCTAGTGGCTTAGACAGGGGCGAACTCACCGGGGAGCTGTTTTTT	CASGLDRGELTGELFF
13	.	TRBJ1-2	TRBV6-1	.	TGTGCCAGCAAGGGGGACACGAACTATGGCTACACCTTC	CASKGDTNYGYTF
13	.	TRBJ1-2	TRBV6-5	TRBD1	TGTGCCAGCAGGCCACAGGGGTGGGGTGGCTACACCTTC	CASRPQGWGGYTF
12	.	TRBJ2-5	TRBV29-1	.	TGCAGCGTTGAGCAGGGATTGGAGACCCAGTACTTC	CSVEQGLETQYF
16	.	TRBJ2-7	TRBV28	TRBD1	TGTGCCAGCAGTCTCCTCGGGACAGGGAGCTCCTACGAGCAGTACTTC	CASSLLGTGSSYEQYF
12	.	TRBJ2-7	TRBV30	TRBD1	TGTGCCTGGGAACAGGGGGTAGGGGAGCAGTACTTC	CAWEQGVGEQYF